This T cell receptor beta chain was identified during a study of T cells in localized non-small cell lung cancer. Notes on this clone: Its antigen is undetermined.

The V gene lost 2 bases and the J gene lost 5 bases, with 16 bases spanning the gap. This CDR3 region has 16 residues. Germline assignment: CDR1 MNHEY and CDR2 SMNVEV (reference sequence). The method was immunoSEQ multiplex PCR; TCRdb's version includes in-frame clones alone and lacks a portion of them. The repertoire has 10,000 to 15,000 clones, approximately 80% of them found once; the top ten carry approximately 30%. Notes on the study in general: Uninvolved adjacent lung showed the highest T cell clonality, exceeding tumor. Higher blood T cell density tracked longer overall survival.

This TCR derives from a male donor at least 60 years old with stage I squamous cell lung carcinoma. The chain is built from TRBV27 and TRBJ2-1; D perhaps matches TRBD1 (6 bases). This sample comprised peripheral blood, obtained before any cancer treatment. The CDR3 DNA is TGTGCCAGCAGTTTAAAGGAGCAGGGGAGAAACAATGAGCAGTTCTTC. Translated, it gives CASSLKEQGRNNEQFF.